The 3 T cell receptor beta chains reported below all come from one sample, sequenced in a study of blood T cell repertoires in COVID-19. The assay was immunoSEQ multiplex PCR, and TCRdb's table has in-frame clones only and misses some. The table lists about 250,000 clones, approximately 84% of them singletons. Specimen: PBMCs or T cells enriched from blood (not recorded which). The receptors shown here come from a man aged 45-60 years who had recovered from COVID-19.

This rearrangement joins TRBV19 to TRBJ1-5; D is ambiguous. Germline lookup yields CDR1 LNHDA and CDR2 SQIVND (reference sequence). The CDR3 is made up of 15 amino acids. V shed 1 base and J shed 0 bases, with 7 bases lying between them. Written as DNA, the CDR3 is TGTGCCAGTAGTATAGTACAGTATAGCAATCAGCCCCAGCATTTT. This codes for CASSIVQYSNQPQHF.

The V gene is TRBV5-1, the J gene TRBJ2-7; TRBD2 matches at 9 bases. Trimming took 4 bases from V and 0 from J; bases not matched to a gene: 8. Germline CDR1 and CDR2: SGHRS and YFSETQ. This CDR3 region has 16 residues. The CDR3 sequence: CASSPRASGTSYEQYF. The CDR3, as DNA: TGCGCCAGCAGCCCCCGGGCTAGCGGGACCTCCTACGAGCAGTACTTC.

V gene TRBV7-9 combines with J gene TRBJ2-4, with D maybe TRBD2 (7 bases). The V end was cut by 8 bases, the J end by 0 bases, with 14 bases between. Germline values: CDR1 SEHNR, CDR2 FQNEAQ (reference sequence). CDR3 length: 15 residues. CDR3 residues: CASVAGDIAKNIQYF. The CDR3 coding sequence is TGTGCCAGCGTCGCGGGGGACATAGCCAAAAACATTCAGTACTTC.